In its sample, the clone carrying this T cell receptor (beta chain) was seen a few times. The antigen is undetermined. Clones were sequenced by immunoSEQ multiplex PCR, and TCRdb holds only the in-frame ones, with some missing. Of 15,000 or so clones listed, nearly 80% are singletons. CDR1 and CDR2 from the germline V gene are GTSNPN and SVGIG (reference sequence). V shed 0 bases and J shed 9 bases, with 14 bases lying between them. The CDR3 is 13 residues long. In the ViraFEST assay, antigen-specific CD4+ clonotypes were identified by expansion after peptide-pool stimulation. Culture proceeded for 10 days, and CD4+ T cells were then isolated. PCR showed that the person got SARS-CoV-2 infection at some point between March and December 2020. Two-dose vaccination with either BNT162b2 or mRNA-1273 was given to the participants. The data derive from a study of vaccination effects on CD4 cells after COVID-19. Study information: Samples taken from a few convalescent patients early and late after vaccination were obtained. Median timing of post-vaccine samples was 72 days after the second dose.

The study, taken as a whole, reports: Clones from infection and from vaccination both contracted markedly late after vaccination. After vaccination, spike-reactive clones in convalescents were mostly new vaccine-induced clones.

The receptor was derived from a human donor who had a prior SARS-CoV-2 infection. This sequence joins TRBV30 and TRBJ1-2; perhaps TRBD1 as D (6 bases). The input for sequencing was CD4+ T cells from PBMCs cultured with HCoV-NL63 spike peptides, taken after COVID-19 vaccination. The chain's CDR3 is CAWSVRQGLSYTF. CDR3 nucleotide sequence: TGTGCCTGGAGTGTACGGCAGGGGTTGAGCTACACCTTC.